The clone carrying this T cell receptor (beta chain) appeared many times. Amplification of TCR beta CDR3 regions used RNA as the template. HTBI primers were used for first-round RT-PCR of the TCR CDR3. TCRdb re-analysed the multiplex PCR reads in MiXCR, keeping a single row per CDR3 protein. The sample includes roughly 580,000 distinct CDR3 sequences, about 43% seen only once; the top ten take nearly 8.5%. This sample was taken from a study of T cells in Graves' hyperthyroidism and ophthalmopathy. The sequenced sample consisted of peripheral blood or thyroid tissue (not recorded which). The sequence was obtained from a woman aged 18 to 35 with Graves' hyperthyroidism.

The CDR3 nucleotides read TGTGCCAGCAGCTTAGACAGGAATCATGGCTACACCTTC. Its protein product is CASSLDRNHGYTF. J is TRBJ1-2 and V is TRBV14, with D possibly matching TRBD1 (6 bases). Germline CDR1 and CDR2: SGHDN and FVKESK. Deletions cut 5 bases from V and 6 bases from J, with 13 bases between. CDR3 length equals 13 residues. The whole variable domain, remainder taken from reference TRBV14 and TRBJ1-2, is EAGVTQFPSHSVIEKGQTVTLRCDPISGHDNLYWYRRVMGKEIKFLLHFVKESKQDESGMPNNRFLAERTGGTYSTLKVQPAELEDSGVYFCASSLDRNHGYTFGSGTRLTVV.